Below are 27 T cell receptor beta chains sequenced from a single sample in a study of cytomegalovirus exposure and HLA in healthy donors. In the PCR, 60 Vbeta and 13 Jbeta primers were used. Repertoires were generated with immunoSEQ multiplex PCR, while TCRdb's copy carries only in-frame clones and drops some. The table includes around 170,000 clones, less than 80% detected once. Sequencing was performed on PBMCs. The receptors were gathered from a man younger than 30 in good health and CMV-seronegative.

This sequence joins TRBV5-6 and TRBJ2-3, with 9 positions matching TRBD1. The V gene end was trimmed by 3 bases and the J gene end by 3 bases; junction bases not matched to a gene: 5. The germline V gene encodes CDR1 SGHDT and CDR2 YYEEEE. The length of the CDR3 is 15 residues. The DNA for the CDR3 is TGTGCCAGCAGCTATCGGACAGGGGCGACAGATACGCAGTATTTT. Its protein is CASSYRTGATDTQYF. Filled out from reference TRBV5-6 and TRBJ2-3, the complete variable domain reads DAGVTQSPTHLIKTRGQQVTLRCSPKSGHDTVSWYQQALGQGPQFIFQYYEEEERQRGNFPDRFSGHQFPNYSSELNVNALLLGDSALYLCASSYRTGATDTQYFGPGTRLTVL.

The chain employs TRBV7-2 and TRBJ1-2; 8 bases line up with TRBD1. This CDR3 has 16 residues. Germline trimming cut 2 bases from V and 5 bases from J; bases unmatched to any gene: 10. In germline, CDR1 is SGHTA, CDR2 FQGNSA. The CDR3 region has the DNA TGTGCCAGCAGCTTAACGCCAGGGGGCAGTATTTATGGCTACACCTTC. Protein: CASSLTPGGSIYGYTF.

The chain joins TRBV7-2 to TRBJ2-7; D is undetermined. Between the trimmed V and J ends, which lost 4 bases and 3 bases, there was a span of 10 bases. Looked up from germline, CDR1 is SGHTA and CDR2 is FQGNSA. The CDR3 covers 13 residues. This CDR3 is CASSSTYLYEQYF. The CDR3 bases are TGTGCCAGCAGCTCCACTTATCTCTACGAGCAGTACTTC. The full variable domain, with the rest looked up from reference TRBV7-2 and TRBJ2-7, is GAGVSQSPSNKVTEKGKDVELRCDPISGHTALYWYRQSLGQGLEFLIYFQGNSAPDKSGLPSDRFSAERTGGSVSTLTIQRTQQEDSAVYLCASSSTYLYEQYFGPGTRLTVT.

The chain uses TRBV6-6 and TRBJ2-1; 10 nucleotides line up with TRBD2. CDR3 size: 14 residues. After removal of 6 bases from V and 2 bases from J, the junction contained 1 base not matched to a gene. The V gene's germline CDR1 is MNHNY and CDR2 SVGAGI (reference sequence). CDR3 nucleotides: TGTGCCAGCAGCCTAGCGGGGGCCTACAATGAGCAGTTCTTC. Protein sequence: CASSLAGAYNEQFF.

Regarding this clone: At one end, the junction sequence differs from germline, possibly due to a read error. The chain uses TRBV7-9 and TRBJ2-5; 9 bases line up with TRBD1. Germline V CDR1 and CDR2: SEHNR, FQNEAQ (reference sequence). The CDR3 is made up of 14 amino acids. The chain's CDR3 is CSSSRDRDRETQYF. CDR3 bases: TGTTCCAGCAGCCGGGACAGGGATCGTGAGACCCAGTACTTC.

This clone occurred once. The V gene is TRBV5-4, the J gene TRBJ2-3, with TRBD2 matching 7 bases. The CDR3 spans 15 residues. Germline V gene sequence: CDR1 SGHNT, CDR2 YYREEE (reference sequence). V trimming: 2 bases; J trimming: 2 bases; junction bases outside the gene matches: 5. The CDR3 coding sequence is TGTGCCAGCAGCTTCGGGGGAGGGATCACAGATACGCAGTATTTT. Its protein is CASSFGGGITDTQYF.

This clone turned up a few times. The V and J genes are TRBV5-6 and TRBJ1-3; perhaps TRBD1 as D (5 bases). Germline V gene data show CDR1 as SGHDT and CDR2 as YYEEEE. CDR3 length: 16 amino acids. The V and J ends lost 3 bases and 2 bases respectively, with 15 bases between them. The CDR3 DNA follows: TGTGCCAGCAGCTCCCAACAGGAGTGGGCTGGAAACACCATATATTTT. It is translated as CASSSQQEWAGNTIYF.

This clone was counted a few times. V and J are TRBV30 and TRBJ2-7, with 7 positions matching TRBD1. There are 13 residues in the CDR3. Trimming removed 4 bases from V and 5 bases from J; junction bases left unmatched: 8. The germline V gene has CDR1 GTSNPN and CDR2 SVGIG (reference sequence). CDR3 in amino acids: CAWNRGPADEQYF. Here the CDR3 DNA reads TGTGCCTGGAACAGGGGACCTGCGGACGAGCAGTACTTC.

The chain has TRBV6-1 and TRBJ1-2; tentative D call: TRBD1 (6 bases). Germline values: CDR1 MNHNS, CDR2 SASEGT. V lost 1 base and J 13 bases, leaving 19 bases between the germline ends. This CDR3 region has 14 residues. The CDR3 DNA reads as TGTGCCAGCAGTGAAGTAGGTTCTAGGACAGTTGGCACCTTC. Its protein is CASSEVGSRTVGTF.

This sequence joins TRBV19 and TRBJ1-1; D remains ambiguous. The CDR3 runs 16 residues. The germline CDR1 and CDR2 sequences are LNHDA and SQIVND (reference sequence). Trimming took 5 bases from V and 0 from J, leaving 16 bases between them. The CDR3 DNA reads as TGTGCCAGTAGTCTTCGGGAGACCTCCATGAACACTGAAGCTTTCTTT. Translating gives CASSLRETSMNTEAFF.

V gene TRBV19 combines with J gene TRBJ1-2, with D possibly TRBD1 on 6 matching bases. CDR3 length equals 15 residues. Germline CDR1 is LNHDA and CDR2 is SQIVND (reference sequence). V was trimmed by 10 bases and J by 6 bases, leaving 24 bases between them. The CDR3 spells CATRLEPDRGNGYTF. The CDR3 nucleotides read TGTGCCACTAGGCTTGAACCGGACAGAGGAAATGGCTACACCTTC.

This clone occurred a few times. The rearrangement uses TRBV5-1 and TRBJ2-7; D possibly corresponds to TRBD2 (6 bases). Germline CDR1 is SGHRS and CDR2 is YFSETQ. V gave up 3 bases and J gave up 0 bases, with 10 bases separating them. This CDR3 is built from 14 residues. CDR3 bases: TGCGCCAGCAGCTCCTTCGGGGGCTCCTACGAGCAGTACTTC. Protein product: CASSSFGGSYEQYF.

DNA of the CDR3: TGCGCCAGCGCCCCTCTGGGACAGGGTCGAAACACCATATATTTT. Translated, it gives CASAPLGQGRNTIYF. The chain links TRBV4-1 to TRBJ1-3, with 9 bases identical to TRBD1. The length of the CDR3 is 15 residues. CDR1 is MGHRA, CDR2 YSYEKL, per germline. The junction had 10 bases not matched to a gene; V was cut back by 8 bases and J by 5 bases.

The chain joins TRBV11-2 to TRBJ2-7, with D unresolved. In germline, CDR1 is SGHAT, CDR2 FQNNGV. Deletions cut 3 bases from V and 2 bases from J, with 14 bases between. There are 15 residues in the CDR3. In DNA form, the CDR3 reads TGTGCCAGCAGCTTTAATATTGTAGAAACCTACGAGCAGTACTTC. This sequence encodes CASSFNIVETYEQYF.

The V and J genes are TRBV11-2 and TRBJ2-7, with D perhaps TRBD2 (5 bases). Germline assignment: CDR1 SGHAT and CDR2 FQNNGV. The length of the CDR3 is 15 residues. Trimming pared 6 bases from V and 0 bases from J, leaving 15 bases between. The CDR3 sequence: CASSSQLGSSYEQYF. The CDR3 nucleotides read TGTGCCAGCAGTTCGCAATTGGGGAGCTCCTACGAGCAGTACTTC.

V is TRBV5-6 and J is TRBJ2-5; 11 positions match TRBD1. Matching the DNA end better, TRBJ2-7 makes the J call doubtful. The germline V gene encodes CDR1 SGHDT and CDR2 YYEEEE. There are 16 residues in the CDR3. CDR3 sequence (DNA): TGTGCCAGCAGCCGCGCCCGGGACAGGGGGTTGTACGAGCAGTACTTC. Translating gives CASSRARDRGLYEQYF.

The rearrangement links TRBV6-4 to TRBJ1-1; D gene ambiguous. The V and J ends lost 6 bases and 8 bases respectively, with 7 bases between them. CDR1 and CDR2 from the germline V gene are MRHNA and SNTAGT. CDR3 length: 10 amino acids. CDR3 protein: CASRVREAFF. The CDR3 region has the DNA TGTGCCAGCAGGGTTCGGGAAGCTTTCTTT.

The V call is TRBV28, the J call TRBJ1-4; TRBD1 agrees at 8 bases. Germline V gives CDR1 MDHEN, CDR2 SYDVKM. This CDR3 is built from 14 residues. V lost 10 bases and J lost 1; bases outside the gene matches: 5. The CDR3 sequence is CATGQGGTNEKLFF. In DNA, the CDR3 is TGTGCCACTGGACAGGGTGGAACTAATGAAAAACTGTTTTTT.

This chain connects TRBV11-2 to TRBJ2-1; tentative D call: TRBD1 (6 bases). Germline V gene lookup returns CDR1 SGHAT and CDR2 FQNNGV. The CDR3 covers 15 residues. Trimming shortened V by 6 bases and J by 0 bases, and 12 bases separated the two germline ends. The CDR3 is CASRLRDNSYNEQFF. In nucleotides, the CDR3 is TGTGCCAGCAGACTCCGGGACAACTCCTACAATGAGCAGTTCTTC.

The chain couples TRBV27 to TRBJ2-7; 7 positions match TRBD2. CDR1 and CDR2 from the germline V gene are MNHEY and SMNVEV (reference sequence). V lost 3 bases, J lost 4 bases, and 6 bases stayed unmatched. CDR3 size: 14 residues. The CDR3 coding sequence is TGTGCCAGCAGTTTGTCCAGCGGGATTTACGAGCAGTACTTC. It is translated as CASSLSSGIYEQYF.

This clone was seen a few times. This rearrangement joins TRBV5-1 to TRBJ1-1; a possible D gene is TRBD1 (5 bases). Germline V gene sequence: CDR1 SGHRS, CDR2 YFSETQ. The CDR3 has 14 amino acids. The ends were cut back, 5 bases at V and 6 bases at J, with 17 bases in the middle. CDR3 sequence reads: CASRRAGPRAEAFF. CDR3 bases: TGCGCCAGCAGACGAGCGGGGCCGAGGGCTGAAGCTTTCTTT. Full variable domain (missing parts from reference TRBV5-1 and TRBJ1-1): KAGVTQTPRYLIKTRGQQVTLSCSPISGHRSVSWYQQTPGQGLQFLFEYFSETQRNKGNFPGRFSGRQFSNSRSEMNVSTLELGDSALYLCASRRAGPRAEAFFGQGTRLTVV.

As concerns this clone: One end of the junction varies from germline; a read error may be responsible. The chain carries TRBV28 and TRBJ2-7, with D possibly TRBD1 on 6 matching bases. This CDR3 spans 13 amino acids. The germline V gene has CDR1 MDHEN and CDR2 SYDVKM. The CDR3 here is CATQGTSLYGQYF. CDR3 DNA: TGTGCCACCCAGGGGACCAGCCTCTACGGGCAGTACTTC.

This chain connects TRBV21-1 to TRBJ2-7; the table names TRBD1, a call not compared with the DNA. TRBV21-1 is a known pseudogene. The CDR3 runs to 12 residues. This CDR3 is CASSIKGDIMYF. The CDR3, as DNA: TGTGCCAGCAGCATTAAGGGGGACATAATGTACTTC.

The chain recombines TRBV15 with TRBJ2-3; 10 bases agree with TRBD2. V trimming: 0 bases; J trimming: 0 bases; junction bases outside the gene matches: 9. Looked up from germline, CDR1 is LNHNV and CDR2 is YYDKDF (reference sequence). The CDR3 has 19 residues. For the CDR3, the DNA is TGTGCCACCAGCAGAGATCTGGTTAGCGGGGGGACTAGCACAGATACGCAGTATTTT. Its protein is CATSRDLVSGGTSTDTQYF.

The V and J genes are TRBV19 and TRBJ1-1, with 7 bases matching TRBD1. CDR3 size: 14 residues. Unmatched junction bases numbered 2, after V lost 3 bases and J lost 1 base. The germline V gene has CDR1 LNHDA and CDR2 SQIVND (reference sequence). CDR3 coding DNA: TGTGCCAGTAGTATGACAGGGACGAACACTGAAGCTTTCTTT. As protein: CASSMTGTNTEAFF.

This clone was seen only a few times. This CDR3 is also generated by other DNA sequences in the sample. This sequence joins TRBV5-1 and TRBJ2-3, with D perhaps TRBD2 (5 bases). CDR1 and CDR2 from the germline V gene are SGHRS and YFSETQ. V lost 1 base and J 1 base, leaving 7 bases between the germline ends. This CDR3 has 14 residues. The CDR3 loop reads CASSLSGGTDTQYF. In nucleotides, the CDR3 is TGCGCCAGCAGCTTGTCCGGGGGCACAGATACGCAGTATTTT.

The rearrangement links TRBV5-1 to TRBJ2-3; D unclear. Germline V gene data show CDR1 as SGHRS and CDR2 as YFSETQ. The V end was cut by 0 bases, the J end by 2 bases, with 16 bases between. This CDR3 spans 17 amino acids. CDR3 nucleotide sequence: TGCGCCAGCAGCTTGGTAGTCCGTGTTGATTACACAGATACGCAGTATTTT. It codes for CASSLVVRVDYTDTQYF.